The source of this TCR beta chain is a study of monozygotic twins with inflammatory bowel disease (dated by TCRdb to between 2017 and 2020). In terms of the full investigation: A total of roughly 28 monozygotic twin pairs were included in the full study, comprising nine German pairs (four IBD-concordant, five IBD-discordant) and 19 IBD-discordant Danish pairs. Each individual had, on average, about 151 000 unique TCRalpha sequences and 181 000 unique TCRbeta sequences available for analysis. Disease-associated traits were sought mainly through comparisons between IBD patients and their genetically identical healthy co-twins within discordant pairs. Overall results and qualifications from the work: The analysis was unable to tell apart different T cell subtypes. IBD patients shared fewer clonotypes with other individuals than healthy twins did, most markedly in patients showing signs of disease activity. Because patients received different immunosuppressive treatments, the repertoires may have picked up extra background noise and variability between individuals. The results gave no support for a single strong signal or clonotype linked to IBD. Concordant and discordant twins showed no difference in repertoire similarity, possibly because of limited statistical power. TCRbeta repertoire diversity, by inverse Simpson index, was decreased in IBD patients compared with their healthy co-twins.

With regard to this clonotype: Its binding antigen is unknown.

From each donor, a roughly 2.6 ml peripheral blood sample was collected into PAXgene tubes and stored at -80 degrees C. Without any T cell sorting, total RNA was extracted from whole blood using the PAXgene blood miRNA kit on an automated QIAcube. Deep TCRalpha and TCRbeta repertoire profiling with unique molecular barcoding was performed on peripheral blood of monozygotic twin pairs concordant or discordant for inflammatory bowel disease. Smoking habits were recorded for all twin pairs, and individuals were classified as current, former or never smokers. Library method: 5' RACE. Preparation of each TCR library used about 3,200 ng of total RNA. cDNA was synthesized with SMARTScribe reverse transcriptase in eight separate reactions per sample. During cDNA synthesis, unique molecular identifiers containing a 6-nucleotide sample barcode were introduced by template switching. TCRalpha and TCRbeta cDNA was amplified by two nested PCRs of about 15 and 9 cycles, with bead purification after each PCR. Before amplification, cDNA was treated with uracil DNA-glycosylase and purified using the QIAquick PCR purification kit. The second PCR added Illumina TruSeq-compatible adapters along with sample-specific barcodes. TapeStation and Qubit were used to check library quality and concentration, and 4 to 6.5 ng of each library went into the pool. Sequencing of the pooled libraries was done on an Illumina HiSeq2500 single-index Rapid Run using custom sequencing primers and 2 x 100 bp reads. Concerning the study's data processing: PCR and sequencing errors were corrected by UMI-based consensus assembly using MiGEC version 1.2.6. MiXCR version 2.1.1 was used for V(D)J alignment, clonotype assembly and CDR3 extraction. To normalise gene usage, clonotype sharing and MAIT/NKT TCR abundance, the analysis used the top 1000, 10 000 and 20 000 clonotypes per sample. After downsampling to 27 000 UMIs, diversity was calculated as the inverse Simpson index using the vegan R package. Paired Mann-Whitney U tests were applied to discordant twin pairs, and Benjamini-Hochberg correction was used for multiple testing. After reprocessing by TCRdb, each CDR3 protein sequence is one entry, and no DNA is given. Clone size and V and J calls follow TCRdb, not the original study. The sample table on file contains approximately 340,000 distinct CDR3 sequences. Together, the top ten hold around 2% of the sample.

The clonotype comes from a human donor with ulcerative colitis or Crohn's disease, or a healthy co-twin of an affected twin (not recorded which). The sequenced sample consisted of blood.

CDR3 region: CASSLFQGNTGELFF. This chain joins TRBV7-2 to TRBJ2-2; TCRdb's assignment of TRBD1 cannot be checked, as there is no DNA. CDR1 and CDR2 are drawn from the germline V gene: SGHTA, FQGNSA. Inclusive of the bounding cysteine and phenylalanine, the CDR3 is 15 residues long. No coding sequence is recorded.